The next 17 T cell receptor beta chains were all read from a single sample in a study of identical twins. TCRdb analysed the 5' RACE reads with MiXCR anew, one entry per CDR3 protein. The table shows 450,000 to 500,000 distinct CDR3 sequences, with roughly an eighth occurring only once. Another study also made use of these data, one on yellow fever vaccine responses in identical twins.

The sequencing input was CD4+ T cells sorted from blood. Every receptor here comes from a woman in her late teens or twenties in good health.

This clonotype occurred a few times. This rearrangement joins TRBV27 to TRBJ2-7; 10 nucleotides match TRBD1. Trimming cost V 6 bases and J 2 bases; bases outside gene matches: 4. In germline, CDR1 is MNHEY, CDR2 SMNVEV (reference sequence). The CDR3 loop spans 14 amino acids. The CDR3 DNA reads TGTGCCAGCAGATATGACAGGGGGCCCTACGAGCAGTACTTC. As protein: CASRYDRGPYEQYF.

The chain has TRBV12-3 or TRBV12-4 and TRBJ2-5; unclear D gene. The CDR3 length is 15 residues. V lost 4 bases and J lost 4, with 16 bases in between. CDR3 residues: CASSWTNRAVETQYF. CDR3 in DNA: TGTGCCAGCAGTTGGACCAATCGGGCGGTAGAGACCCAGTACTTC.

The rearrangement joins TRBV6-1 to TRBJ1-5; 8 bases fit TRBD1. Germline V gene lookup returns CDR1 MNHNS and CDR2 SASEGT. The CDR3 consists of 16 residues. The V and J ends lost 6 bases and 2 bases, in that order; junction bases with no gene match: 9. In DNA form, the CDR3 reads TGTGCCAGCAGACCTATGACAGGGGCCGGCAATCAGCCCCAGCATTTT. As protein: CASRPMTGAGNQPQHF.

J is TRBJ2-5 and V is TRBV27, with TRBD1 identical over 10 bases. The CDR3 runs to 14 residues. CDR1 and CDR2 from the germline V gene are MNHEY and SMNVEV (reference sequence). The V and J ends lost 6 bases and 4 bases, in that order; junction bases with no gene match: 5. CDR3 residues: CASRTGGRSETQYF. The CDR3 DNA sequence: TGTGCCAGCAGGACAGGGGGCAGGTCAGAGACCCAGTACTTC.

This clonotype showed up just a few times. The chain is built from TRBV20-1 and TRBJ2-3; 7 bases agree with TRBD2. Germline V lookup: CDR1 DFQATT, CDR2 SNEGSKA (reference sequence). This CDR3 is 14 amino acids long. With V trimmed by 2 bases and J by 2 bases, 4 bases remained unmatched. The CDR3 is CSARLAAYTDTQYF. The CDR3 bases are TGCAGTGCTAGACTAGCGGCTTACACAGATACGCAGTATTTT.

The chain joins TRBV12-5 to TRBJ1-5; D is ambiguous. The germline gives CDR1 LGHNT, CDR2 FRNRAP. Trimming shortened V by 6 bases and J by 4 bases, and 10 bases separated the two germline ends. The CDR3 totals 13 residues. The CDR3 DNA reads TGTGCTAGTGGCCACGGTGTAAATCAGCCCCAGCATTTT. It yields the protein CASGHGVNQPQHF.

At least ten counts were recorded for this clonotype. The chain joins TRBV5-6 to TRBJ2-3, with D perhaps TRBD1 or TRBD2 (5 bases each). Trimming stripped 0 bases from V and 5 bases from J, with 10 bases between. The CDR3 covers 14 residues. Germline CDR1 SGHDT, CDR2 YYEEEE. The CDR3 is CASSLERGRDTQYF. In nucleotides, the CDR3 is TGTGCCAGCAGCTTGGAGAGGGGTAGAGATACGCAGTATTTT.

This clonotype came up many times. The chain carries TRBV10-3 and TRBJ2-7, with 10 bases that match TRBD1. Germline lookup yields CDR1 ENHRY and CDR2 SYGVKD. The CDR3 extends over 13 amino acids. Trimming at V came to 4 bases and at J to 6 bases, leaving 3 bases not matched to a gene. CDR3 amino acids: CAISGGQGSEQYF. The DNA for the CDR3 is TGTGCCATCAGTGGGGGACAGGGGTCCGAGCAGTACTTC.

CDR3 in amino acids: CASSLGTSGGRYTDTQYF. CDR3 nucleotides: TGTGCCAGCAGCTTAGGCACTAGCGGGGGGCGATACACAGATACGCAGTATTTT. The V and J genes are TRBV11-2 and TRBJ2-3; 12 positions match TRBD2. Germline CDR1 reads SGHAT; CDR2 reads FQNNGV. With 1 base clipped from V and 2 bases from J, the junction kept 7 bases outside the gene matches. This CDR3 has 18 amino acids. Looking up the rest from reference TRBV11-2 and TRBJ2-3 gives the full variable domain: EAGVAQSPRYKIIEKRQSVAFWCNPISGHATLYWYQQILGQGPKLLIQFQNNGVVDDSQLPKDRFSAERLKGVDSTLKIQPAKLEDSAVYLCASSLGTSGGRYTDTQYFGPGTRLTVL.

This clonotype was counted at least ten times. Here the CDR3 DNA reads TGCGCCAGCAGCTTGCGCGGGAGAGGTGGAAACAATGAGCAGTTCTTC. Translated, it gives CASSLRGRGGNNEQFF. The V call is TRBV5-1, the J call TRBJ2-1; 7 bases are shared with TRBD2. Germline V CDR1 and CDR2: SGHRS, YFSETQ. After removal of 1 base from V and 5 bases from J, the junction contained 9 bases not matched to a gene. The CDR3 sequence is 16 residues long.

A few counts support this clonotype. The genes are TRBV5-1 and TRBJ2-1; 12 nucleotides match TRBD2. The CDR3 sequence is 16 residues long. Germline V gene data show CDR1 as SGHRS and CDR2 as YFSETQ. V lost 4 bases to trimming and J lost 5 bases; unmatched junction nucleotides: 7. The CDR3 sequence is CASSVGLAGGDNEQFF. The CDR3 DNA is TGCGCCAGCAGCGTTGGCCTAGCGGGAGGGGACAATGAGCAGTTCTTC.

This chain uses TRBV27 with TRBJ2-7; TRBD2 agrees at 12 bases. This CDR3 has 19 residues. The germline CDR1 and CDR2 sequences are MNHEY and SMNVEV (reference sequence). With 7 bases clipped from V and 9 bases from J, the junction kept 25 bases outside the gene matches. CDR3 bases: TGTGCCAGCACCTCCAACACGGGGGGCCCAACCGGACTAGCGGGATGGCAGTACTTC. Amino acids: CASTSNTGGPTGLAGWQYF.

The rearrangement links TRBV15 to TRBJ1-3; 7 bases agree with TRBD1. The trim removed 5 bases at V and 7 bases at J, leaving 11 bases unmatched. The germline V gene encodes CDR1 LNHNV and CDR2 YYDKDF (reference sequence). There are 15 residues in the CDR3. DNA of the CDR3: TGTGCCACCAGCGGGCTAGACAGGGTGCGGAACACCATATATTTT. Amino acids: CATSGLDRVRNTIYF.

The chain employs TRBV20-1 and TRBJ1-3, with 8 bases fitting TRBD1. Germline assignment: CDR1 DFQATT and CDR2 SNEGSKA (reference sequence). V gave up 0 bases and J gave up 0 bases; unmatched junction bases: 4. The CDR3 has 16 residues. CDR3 sequence reads: CSAREGTGLSGNTIYF. The DNA of the CDR3 is TGCAGTGCTAGAGAAGGGACAGGACTCTCTGGAAACACCATATATTTT.

This chain links TRBV28 with TRBJ2-1; 7 bases map to TRBD2. Per germline, CDR1 MDHEN and CDR2 SYDVKM. The trim removed 5 bases at V and 9 bases at J, leaving 4 bases unmatched. This CDR3 is built from 12 residues. This CDR3 is CASSILALEQFF. The CDR3 DNA follows: TGTGCCAGCAGTATACTAGCGCTTGAGCAGTTCTTC.

In this sample, this clonotype turned up a few times. The V call is TRBV7-9, the J call TRBJ1-6; unclear D gene. This CDR3 is 15 amino acids long. Germline CDR1 SEHNR, CDR2 FQNEAQ (reference sequence). V lost 0 bases and J lost 9, with 12 bases in between. CDR3 bases: TGTGCCAGCAGCTTAGCGGCAGGCCTCATTTCACCCCTCCACTTT. It translates to CASSLAAGLISPLHF. Full variable domain (rest looked up from reference TRBV7-9 and TRBJ1-6): DTGVSQNPRHKITKRGQNVTFRCDPISEHNRLYWYRQTLGQGPEFLTYFQNEAQLEKSRLLSDRFSAERPKGSFSTLEIQRTEQGDSAMYLCASSLAAGLISPLHFGNGTRLTVT.

The chain's CDR3 is CASSLQRRTTGAGNTIYF. The CDR3 nucleotides are TGTGCCAGCAGCTTACAGAGGCGAACGACAGGGGCTGGAAACACCATATATTTT. V gene TRBV11-2 combines with J gene TRBJ1-3; 8 positions match TRBD1. Germline V gives CDR1 SGHAT, CDR2 FQNNGV. The CDR3 spans 18 residues. V shed 2 bases, J shed 2 bases, and the junction held 11 bases outside the gene matches.